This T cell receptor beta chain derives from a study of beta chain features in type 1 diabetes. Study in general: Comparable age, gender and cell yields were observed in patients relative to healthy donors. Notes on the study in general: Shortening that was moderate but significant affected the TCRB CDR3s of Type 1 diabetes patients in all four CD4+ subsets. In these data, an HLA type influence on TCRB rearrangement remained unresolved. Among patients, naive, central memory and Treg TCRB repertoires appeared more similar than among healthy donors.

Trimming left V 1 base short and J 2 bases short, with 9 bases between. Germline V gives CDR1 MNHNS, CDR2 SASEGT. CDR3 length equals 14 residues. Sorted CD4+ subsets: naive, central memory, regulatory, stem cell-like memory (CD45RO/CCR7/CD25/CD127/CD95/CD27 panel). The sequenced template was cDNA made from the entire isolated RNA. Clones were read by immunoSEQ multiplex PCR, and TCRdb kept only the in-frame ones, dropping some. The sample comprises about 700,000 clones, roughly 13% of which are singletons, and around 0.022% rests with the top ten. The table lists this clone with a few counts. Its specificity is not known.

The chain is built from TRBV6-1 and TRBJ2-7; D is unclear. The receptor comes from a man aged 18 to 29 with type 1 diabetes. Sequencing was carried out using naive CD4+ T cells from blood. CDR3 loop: CASSEVRAAYEQYF. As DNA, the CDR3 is TGTGCCAGCAGTGAAGTAAGGGCAGCCTACGAGCAGTACTTC.